This is a list of T cell receptor beta chains from one sample in a study of technical replicates of blood from a handful of donors. The assay was immunoSEQ multiplex PCR, and TCRdb's table has in-frame clones only and misses some. The sample lists tens of thousands of clones, roughly four fifths seen once, with 3% to 4.5% in the top ten. Material for sequencing was PBMCs. Source of these receptors: a human donor in good health. Some clones in this sample may be carry-over from other donors' samples. The CDR3 runs from the conserved cysteine through the conserved F or W. A D gene is named only where the DNA matches it firmly. Not every row has a clone size; where given, it reads once, few, many or a size class.

v_call,cdr3_length,clone_size,j_call,d_call,cdr3_aa,cdr3_nt
TRBV29-1,12,few,TRBJ1-2,.,CSVEQVRDGYTF,TGCAGCGTTGAGCAGGTGCGGGATGGCTACACCTTC
TRBV9,15,.,TRBJ2-1,TRBD2,CASSASGRNYNEQFF,TGTGCCAGCAGCGCTAGCGGGAGGAATTACAATGAGCAGTTCTTC
TRBV20-1,11,.,TRBJ2-3,.,CSAAKSDTQYF,TGCAGTGCCGCGAAGTCGGATACGCAGTATTTT
TRBV5-1,14,.,TRBJ1-4,.,CASSLGVLNEKLFF,TGCGCCAGCAGCTTGGGAGTTCTTAATGAAAAACTGTTTTTT
TRBV30,16,.,TRBJ2-1,TRBD2,CAWRRIAGSSYNEQFF,TGTGCCTGGCGGAGAATAGCGGGGAGCTCCTACAATGAGCAGTTCTTC
TRBV7-6,17,.,TRBJ2-5,TRBD1,CASSLTQGAEVWETQYF,TGTGCCAGCAGCTTAACTCAGGGGGCGGAAGTATGGGAGACCCAGTACTTC
TRBV15,16,.,TRBJ1-2,.,CATSRVVVGGNYGYTF,TGTGCCACCAGCAGAGTAGTTGTGGGGGGAAACTATGGCTACACCTTC
TRBV2,15,.,TRBJ2-7,TRBD2,CATGGSDQLFYEQYF,TGTGCCACCGGGGGGTCCGACCAACTTTTCTACGAGCAGTACTTC
TRBV30,13,.,TRBJ2-7,.,CAWSVSYRYEQYF,TGTGCCTGGAGTGTGTCTTACAGATACGAGCAGTACTTC
TRBV19,14,.,TRBJ1-3,TRBD1,CASAPGGSGNTIYF,TGTGCCAGTGCCCCAGGGGGTTCTGGAAACACCATATATTTT
TRBV19,14,.,TRBJ2-7,.,CASRRQAGSYEQYF,TGTGCCAGCCGCCGACAGGCAGGCTCCTACGAGCAGTACTTC
TRBV4-2,16,.,TRBJ2-3,.,CASSQDLARPPDTQYF,TGTGCCAGCAGCCAAGATCTCGCCAGGCCGCCGGATACGCAGTATTTT
TRBV18,14,.,TRBJ2-1,.,CASSPAAPYNEQFF,TGTGCCAGCTCACCGGCGGCTCCCTACAATGAGCAGTTCTTC
TRBV27,14,.,TRBJ2-3,.,CASSSEYSTDTQYF,TGTGCCAGCAGTTCAGAATACAGCACAGATACGCAGTATTTT
TRBV4-2,13,.,TRBJ2-7,TRBD1,CASSQQGAYEQYF,TGTGCCAGCAGCCAACAGGGGGCCTACGAGCAGTACTTC
TRBV6-5,13,.,TRBJ2-7,.,CATGGQRFYEQYF,TGTGCCACTGGAGGGCAGCGGTTCTACGAGCAGTACTTC
TRBV13,15,.,TRBJ1-6,.,CASSLGRGTLAPLHF,TGTGCCAGCAGCTTAGGCCGAGGGACATTGGCACCCCTCCACTTT
TRBV5-5,17,.,TRBJ2-2,TRBD2,CASSVTSGRVNTGELFF,TGTGCCAGCAGCGTGACTAGCGGGAGGGTAAACACCGGGGAGCTGTTTTTT
TRBV7-6,13,.,TRBJ1-1,.,CASSLAGDTEAFF,TGTGCCAGCAGCCTAGCAGGGGACACTGAAGCTTTCTTT
TRBV7-6,14,.,TRBJ2-3,.,CASSLRAETDTQYF,TGTGCCAGCAGCTTACGAGCGGAGACAGATACGCAGTATTTT
TRBV4-1,16,once,TRBJ2-7,TRBD1,CASSRETGTGGGEQYF,TGCGCCAGCAGCCGAGAGACCGGGACAGGGGGCGGTGAGCAGTACTTC
TRBV5-6,14,.,TRBJ1-2,.,CASSTRTKSYGYTF,TGTGCCAGCAGCACTAGGACGAAATCTTATGGCTACACCTTC
TRBV9,12,once,TRBJ1-4,.,CASSPAGEDLFF,TGTGCCAGCAGCCCCGCGGGGGAGGATCTGTTTTTT
TRBV15,12,.,TRBJ2-1,.,CATSRANNEQFF,TGTGCCACCAGCAGAGCCAACAATGAGCAGTTCTTC
TRBV27,15,once,TRBJ2-3,.,CASSFGGANPDTQYF,TGTGCCAGCAGTTTCGGCGGGGCCAATCCAGATACGCAGTATTTT
TRBV7-9,13,.,TRBJ2-2,.,CASSLSSNGELFF,TGTGCCAGCAGCTTAAGTAGCAATGGGGAGCTGTTTTTT
TRBV11-1,12,.,TRBJ2-7,.,CASSLLSYEQYF,TGTGCCAGCAGCTTACTGTCCTACGAGCAGTACTTC
TRBV7-9,12,.,TRBJ1-2,.,CASRSGIYGYTF,TGTGCCAGCAGATCGGGAATCTATGGCTACACCTTC
TRBV7-9,12,.,TRBJ1-2,.,CASSPAPRGYTF,TGTGCCAGCAGCCCCGCCCCCAGGGGCTACACCTTC
TRBV28,10,.,TRBJ1-2,.,CASSPYGYTF,TGTGCCAGCAGCCCGTATGGCTACACCTTC
TRBV7-2,15,.,TRBJ2-2,TRBD2,CASIYSGAITGELFF,TGTGCCAGCATATATAGCGGGGCCATCACCGGGGAGCTGTTTTTT
TRBV29-1,15,.,TRBJ1-1,TRBD1,CSADGATGLNTEAFF,TGCAGCGCCGATGGGGCGACAGGGCTGAACACTGAAGCTTTCTTT
TRBV4-1,16,.,TRBJ1-2,TRBD1,CASSQEVVRGHNGYTF,TGCGCCAGCAGCCAAGAGGTCGTCAGGGGGCACAATGGCTACACCTTC
TRBV7-2,13,.,TRBJ1-2,.,CASRPDPRGGYTF,TGTGCCAGCAGGCCGGACCCAAGGGGTGGCTACACCTTC
TRBV5-8,15,.,TRBJ1-1,TRBD1,CASSLLGGGKAEAFF,TGTGCCAGCAGCTTGTTAGGGGGCGGTAAGGCTGAAGCTTTCTTT
TRBV7-2,16,once,TRBJ2-5,TRBD2,CASSLGLAGGQETQYF,TGTGCCAGCAGCTTAGGGCTAGCGGGAGGACAAGAGACCCAGTACTTC
TRBV7-3,17,.,TRBJ2-1,TRBD2,CASSPRTSGSSNNEQFF,TGTGCCAGCAGCCCGAGGACTAGCGGGAGTTCGAACAATGAGCAGTTCTTC
TRBV11-1,14,few,TRBJ2-1,TRBD2,CASSPATSGAEQFF,TGTGCCAGCAGCCCGGCGACTAGCGGGGCTGAGCAGTTCTTC
TRBV6-6,11,.,TRBJ2-5,.,CASVGAETQYF,TGTGCCAGCGTGGGCGCGGAGACCCAGTACTTC
TRBV7-2,12,.,TRBJ2-7,TRBD1,CASSPRQGAVDF,TGTGCCAGCAGCCCAAGACAGGGGGCCGTCGACTTC
TRBV29-1,14,.,TRBJ2-7,TRBD2,CSGRTSGEFYEQYF,TGCAGCGGAAGGACTAGCGGGGAGTTCTACGAGCAGTACTTC
TRBV19,16,.,TRBJ1-5,.,CASSQVPTGSNQPQHF,TGTGCCAGTAGTCAAGTCCCGACAGGAAGCAATCAGCCCCAGCATTTT
TRBV13,20,.,TRBJ2-1,TRBD2,CASSLDFLLAGESSYNEQFF,TGTGCCAGCAGCTTAGATTTTTTACTAGCGGGTGAGAGCTCCTACAATGAGCAGTTCTTC
TRBV4-1,17,once,TRBJ2-5,TRBD2,CASSHFLSGGAEETQYF,TGCGCCAGCAGCCATTTCCTTAGCGGGGGGGCCGAAGAGACCCAGTACTTC
TRBV6-6,15,.,TRBJ2-7,.,CASRSQGGSSYEQYF,TGTGCCAGCAGATCCCAAGGCGGCAGTTCCTACGAGCAGTACTTC
TRBV23-1,13,.,TRBJ2-1,TRBD1,CASSHSGGNEQFF,TGCGCCAGCAGTCATTCAGGGGGTAATGAGCAGTTCTTC
TRBV29-1,12,.,TRBJ1-2,.,CSVDTYNYGYTF,TGCAGCGTTGATACCTATAACTATGGCTACACCTTC
TRBV7-8,16,.,TRBJ2-2,TRBD2,CASSLREGSNTGELFF,TGTGCCAGCAGTCTACGGGAGGGCTCGAACACCGGGGAGCTGTTTTTT
TRBV6-5,12,.,TRBJ2-2,.,CASRSGGGELFF,TGTGCCAGCAGGTCTGGAGGCGGGGAGCTGTTTTTT
TRBV18,17,once,TRBJ2-1,TRBD2,CASSPLLAGGGGNEQFF,TGTGCCAGCTCACCCCTACTAGCGGGGGGAGGAGGGAATGAGCAGTTCTTC
TRBV2,16,.,TRBJ2-1,TRBD1,CASRPRQGTTYNEQFF,TGTGCCAGCAGACCTCGACAGGGGACGACCTACAATGAGCAGTTCTTC
TRBV28,12,.,TRBJ1-2,.,CASRSISDGYTF,TGTGCCAGCCGCTCGATCAGCGATGGCTACACCTTC
TRBV28,14,.,TRBJ2-5,.,CASSLLPSLETQYF,TGTGCCAGCAGTTTACTCCCCTCACTAGAGACCCAGTACTTC
TRBV10-2,12,.,TRBJ1-2,.,CASSDPGYGYTF,TGCGCCAGCAGTGATCCGGGGTATGGCTACACCTTC
TRBV7-3,16,once,TRBJ2-1,TRBD2,CASSSLAGLSYNEQFF,TGTGCCAGCAGCTCACTAGCGGGGCTCTCCTACAATGAGCAGTTCTTC
TRBV6-1,11,few,TRBJ1-2,.,CASSDAMSYTF,TGTGCCAGCAGTGATGCGATGAGCTACACCTTC
TRBV30,14,.,TRBJ2-7,TRBD2,CAWSFYSGEYEQYF,TGTGCCTGGAGTTTCTATAGCGGGGAATACGAGCAGTACTTC